The sequence of this T cell receptor beta chain was determined in a study of blood T cell repertoires in COVID-19 (dated by TCRdb to 2019 to 2021). The study in broad terms: Samples from collaborators originated in the United States, Italy and Spain and spanned both the acute and convalescent phases of COVID-19. The material from the prospective study consisted of cDNA or gDNA derived from T cells, B-cell-depleted T cells, or PBMCs. The dataset comprised deeply sampled blood TCRbeta repertoires from subjects exposed to, actively infected with, or recovered from COVID-19. The repertoires were released in a freely available public database intended as a resource for research on the immune response to SARS-CoV-2. The samples were drawn from the first 160 participants of the ongoing ImmuneRACE study and from over 950 subjects provided by 6 global collaborators. A de-identified subject ID, COVID-19 status, age in years and sex were almost always included in the sample metadata. Where HLA class I and class II types were available, the types were taken from metadata supplied by the sample provider, not from assay-based typing.

Overall results and qualifications from the work: The amount of clinical and demographic metadata varied by source and participant and was provided uncurated.

The collaborating institutions used their own protocols to collect whole blood in K2EDTA tubes. For TCRbeta analysis, collaborators shipped samples in one of three forms: frozen whole blood, isolated PBMCs, or DNA extracted from either of those sample types. Its CDR3 holds 15 amino acids, cysteine through phenylalanine. Only CDR3 DNA remains: 45 bases, in frame from the first base. The germline ends are 16 bases apart after V is trimmed by 5 bases and J by 1 base. The germline V gene sets CDR1 to SQVTM and CDR2 to ANQGSEA. To note about this clone: Its recognized antigen is unknown. No much larger clonotype is one base removed from it; base qualities were not supplied.

The immunoSEQ Assay, a bias-controlled multiplex PCR, was used to amplify TCRbeta CDR3 regions from genomic DNA. In the paper's pipeline: Within the assay, amplification of reference gene primers was used to estimate how many nucleated cells each sample contained. Sequence reads were collapsed and filtered to measure the absolute abundance of every unique TCRbeta CDR3 rearrangement. Productive Simpson clonality was computed per sample as the square root of Simpson's diversity index over productive rearrangements. Imported from immuneACCESS, the table was reduced by TCRdb to in-frame sequences with V and J called. These copies leave out some clones; in studies compared against another copy, an unresolved V gene accounts for under half, and the cause of the remainder is not known. From that table come the V and J calls and clone size; the DNA was used to work out D and trimming. This sample holds 200,000 to 250,000 clones; about nine tenths were observed only once. Together, the top ten hold 2.7% of the sample.

The sequenced sample was peripheral blood. The source is a woman aged 60-70 years with acute or convalescent COVID-19. The chain couples TRBV29-1 to TRBJ2-3, and the D gene may be TRBD1, 7 bases matching. The DNA sequence reads TGCAGCGTTACCCAGGGGGGTAAGGGCACAGATACGCAGTATTTT. Its protein reads: CSVTQGGKGTDTQYF.